Detailed here is one T cell receptor (beta chain). Its target is unknown. This CDR3 has 16 residues. The germline gives CDR1 GTSNPN, CDR2 SVGIG (reference sequence). Trimming removed 3 bases from V and 2 bases from J; junction bases left unmatched: 12. This specimen belongs to a study of Ad26.COV2.S vaccination and SARS-CoV-2 variants. Study-wide context: Administration of Ad26.COV2.S was intramuscular, either once or twice 56 days apart. Study-level results: The study found higher spike-specific TCR breadth in vaccine than placebo recipients. Similar non-spike TCR breadth was observed in recipients of vaccine and of placebo.

Described treatment: 19 received Ad26.COV2.S at low or high dose, single or two shots; a few received placebo; per-sample allocation not given. The samples were gathered on day 63 after the first injection of vaccine or placebo. Assay used: immunoSEQ multiplex PCR; TCRdb lists only in-frame clones, some missing. This table has some 290,000 clones, 86% appearing once. The rearrangement links TRBV30 to TRBJ1-2; 7 bases are a match to TRBD1. The source is a person between 18 and 59 years old who received the Ad26.COV2.S COVID-19 vaccine or a placebo. The source was peripheral blood, collected in a trial of Ad26.COV2.S vaccine versus placebo. The DNA of the CDR3 is TGTGCCTGGAGCGGGGACAGCTTAATAAGAAACTATGGCTACACCTTC. This sequence encodes CAWSGDSLIRNYGYTF.